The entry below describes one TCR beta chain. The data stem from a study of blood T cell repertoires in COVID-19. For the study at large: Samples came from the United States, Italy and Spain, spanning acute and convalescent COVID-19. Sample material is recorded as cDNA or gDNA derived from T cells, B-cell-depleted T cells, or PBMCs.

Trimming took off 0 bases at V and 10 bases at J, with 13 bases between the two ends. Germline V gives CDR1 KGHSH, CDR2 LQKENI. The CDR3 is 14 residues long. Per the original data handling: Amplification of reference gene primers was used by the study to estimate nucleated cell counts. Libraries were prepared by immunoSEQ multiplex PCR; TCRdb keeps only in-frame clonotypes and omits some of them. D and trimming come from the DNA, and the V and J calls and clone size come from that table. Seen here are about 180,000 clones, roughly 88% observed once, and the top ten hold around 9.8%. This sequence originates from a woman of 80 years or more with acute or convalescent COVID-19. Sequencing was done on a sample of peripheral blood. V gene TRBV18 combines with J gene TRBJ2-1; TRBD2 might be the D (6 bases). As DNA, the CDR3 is TGTGCCAGCTCACCACCTCCGGGAGTTGGAGAGCAGTTCTTC. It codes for CASSPPPGVGEQFF.